This T cell receptor (beta chain) was observed in a study of post-analysis software for immune sequencing data. Broader study findings: Controls had significantly higher normalized Chao1 diversity than multiple sclerosis patients. Same-batch samples co-clustered strongly by F measure. In patients, TRBV5-6, TRBV5-1 and TRBV20-1 belonged to roughly five TRBV segments found more frequently than in controls.

A remark on this clonotype: Its antigen is as yet unknown.

Included in the TCR beta cDNA libraries were unique molecular identifiers. T cells, about 0.9 to 11 million of them, yielded a few hundred thousand cDNA molecules. One entry per CDR3 protein results from TCRdb running MiXCR on the PCR reads. Altogether some 190,000 distinct CDR3 sequences are present, 29% being singletons, with the ten largest covering roughly 3.4%. V gave up 4 bases and J gave up 6 bases, with 15 bases separating them. The CDR3 totals 15 residues. The germline gives CDR1 MGHRA, CDR2 YSYEKL. This clonotype was obtained from a girl aged 2-17 years with multiple sclerosis. Sequenced sample: blood. The chain joins TRBV4-1 to TRBJ2-2; TRBD2 might be the D (6 bases). CDR3 nucleotides: TGCGCCAGCAGCCGCGGACGGGGGACCGCCGGGGAGCTGTTTTTT. Translating gives CASSRGRGTAGELFF.